This entry features one T cell receptor beta chain sequence. The table came from immunoSEQ multiplex PCR; TCRdb's copy has only in-frame clones and leaves some out. The sample yields fewer than 250,000 clones, over 80% seen once. The record originates from a study of blood T cell repertoires in COVID-19. Participant age was roughly 18 to 95 years, and participants resided in fewer than 25 US areas. Germline V CDR1 and CDR2: MGHRA, YSYEKL. This CDR3 has 16 amino acids. V dropped 6 bases and J dropped 2 bases, with 19 bases sitting between them. Material: PBMCs or T cells enriched from blood (not recorded which). This TCR was recovered from a woman aged 40 to 50 who had recovered from COVID-19. The chain carries TRBV4-1 and TRBJ1-1; possible D gene TRBD1, 5 bases. The CDR3 region has the DNA TGCGCCAGCAGTCCTTCCGGGGGACTTCTAAACACTGAAGCTTTCTTT. This gives the protein CASSPSGGLLNTEAFF.